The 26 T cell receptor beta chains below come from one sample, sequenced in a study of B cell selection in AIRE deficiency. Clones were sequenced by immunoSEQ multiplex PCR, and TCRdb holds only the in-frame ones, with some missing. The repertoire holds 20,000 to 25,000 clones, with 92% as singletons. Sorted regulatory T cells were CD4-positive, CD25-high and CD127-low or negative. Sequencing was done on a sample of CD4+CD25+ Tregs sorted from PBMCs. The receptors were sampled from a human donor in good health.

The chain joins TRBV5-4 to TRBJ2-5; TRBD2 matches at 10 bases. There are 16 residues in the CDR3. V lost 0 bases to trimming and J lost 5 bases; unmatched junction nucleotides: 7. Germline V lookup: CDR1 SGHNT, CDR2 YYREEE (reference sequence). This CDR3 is CASSLEAGGRRETQYF. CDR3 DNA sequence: TGTGCCAGCAGCTTGGAAGCGGGAGGGCGTAGGGAGACCCAGTACTTC.

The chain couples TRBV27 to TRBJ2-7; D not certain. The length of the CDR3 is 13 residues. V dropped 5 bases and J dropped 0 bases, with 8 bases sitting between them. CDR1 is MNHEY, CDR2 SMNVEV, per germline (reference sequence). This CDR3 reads CASSHGASYEQYF. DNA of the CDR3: TGTGCCAGCAGTCACGGTGCCTCCTACGAGCAGTACTTC.

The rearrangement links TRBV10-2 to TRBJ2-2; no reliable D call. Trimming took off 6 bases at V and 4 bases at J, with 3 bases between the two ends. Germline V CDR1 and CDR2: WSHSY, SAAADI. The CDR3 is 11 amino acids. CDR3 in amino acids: CASRSTGELFF. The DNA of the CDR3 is TGCGCCAGCAGGTCCACCGGGGAGCTGTTTTTT.

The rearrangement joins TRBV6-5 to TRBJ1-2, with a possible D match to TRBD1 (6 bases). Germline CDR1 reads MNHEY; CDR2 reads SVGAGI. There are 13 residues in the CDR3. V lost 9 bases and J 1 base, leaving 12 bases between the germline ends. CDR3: CASKTGDNYGYTF. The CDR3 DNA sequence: TGTGCCAGTAAGACAGGAGATAACTATGGCTACACCTTC.

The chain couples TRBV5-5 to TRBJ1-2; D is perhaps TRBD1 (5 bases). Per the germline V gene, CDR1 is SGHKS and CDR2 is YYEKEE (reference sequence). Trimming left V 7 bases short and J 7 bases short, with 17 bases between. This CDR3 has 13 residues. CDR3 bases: TGTGCCAGCCGCTACGACCGGGACGGTGGCTACACCTTC. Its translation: CASRYDRDGGYTF.

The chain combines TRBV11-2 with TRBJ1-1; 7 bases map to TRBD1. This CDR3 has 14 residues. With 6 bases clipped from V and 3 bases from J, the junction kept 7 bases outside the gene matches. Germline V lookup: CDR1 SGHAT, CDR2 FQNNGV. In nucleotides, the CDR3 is TGTGCCAGCAGTCGAGGGGGCAGTCACACTGAAGCTTTCTTT. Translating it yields CASSRGGSHTEAFF.

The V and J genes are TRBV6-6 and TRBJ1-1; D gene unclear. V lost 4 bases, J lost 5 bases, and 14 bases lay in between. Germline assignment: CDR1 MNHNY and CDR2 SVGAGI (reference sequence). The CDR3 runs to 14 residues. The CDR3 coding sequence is TGTGCCAGCAGTTCCACCGGGAGCCAGACTGAAGCTTTCTTT. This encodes CASSSTGSQTEAFF.

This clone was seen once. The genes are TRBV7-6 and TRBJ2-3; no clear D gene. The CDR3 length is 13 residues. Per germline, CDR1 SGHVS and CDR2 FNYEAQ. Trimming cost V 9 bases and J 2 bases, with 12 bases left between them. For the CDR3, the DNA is TGTGCCAGTCGGCGCAGCGACACAGATACGCAGTATTTT. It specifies CASRRSDTDTQYF.

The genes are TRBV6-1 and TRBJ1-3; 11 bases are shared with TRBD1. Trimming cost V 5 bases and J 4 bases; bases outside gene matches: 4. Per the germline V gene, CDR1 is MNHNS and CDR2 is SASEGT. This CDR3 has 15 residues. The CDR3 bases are TGTGCCAGCAGTTTCGGACAGGGGGCAGGAAACACCATATATTTT. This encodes CASSFGQGAGNTIYF.

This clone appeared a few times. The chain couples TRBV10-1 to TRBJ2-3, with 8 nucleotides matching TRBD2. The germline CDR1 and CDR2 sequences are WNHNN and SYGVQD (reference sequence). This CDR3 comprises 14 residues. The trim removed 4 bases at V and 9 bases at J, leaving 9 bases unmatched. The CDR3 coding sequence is TGCGCCAGCAGTGGGACTAGCCGGGGAGGGACGCAGTATTTT. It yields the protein CASSGTSRGGTQYF.

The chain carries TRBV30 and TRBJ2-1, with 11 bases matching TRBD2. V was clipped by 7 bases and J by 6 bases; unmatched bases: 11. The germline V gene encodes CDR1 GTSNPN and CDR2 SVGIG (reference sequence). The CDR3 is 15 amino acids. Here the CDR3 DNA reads TGTGCCTTCTCTCGACTAGCGGGATATGTCAATGAGCAGTTCTTC. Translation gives CAFSRLAGYVNEQFF.

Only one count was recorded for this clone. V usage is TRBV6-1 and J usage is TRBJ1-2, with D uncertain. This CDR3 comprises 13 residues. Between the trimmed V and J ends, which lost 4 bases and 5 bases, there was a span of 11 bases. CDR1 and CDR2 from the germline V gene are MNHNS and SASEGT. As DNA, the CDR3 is TGTGCCAGCAGTGGACAATTGGGGTATGGCTACACCTTC. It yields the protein CASSGQLGYGYTF.

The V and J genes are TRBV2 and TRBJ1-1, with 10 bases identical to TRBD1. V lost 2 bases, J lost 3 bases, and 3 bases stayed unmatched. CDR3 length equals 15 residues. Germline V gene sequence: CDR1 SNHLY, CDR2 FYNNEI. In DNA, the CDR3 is TGTGCCAGCAGTGAATGGGGGACAGGGGACACTGAAGCTTTCTTT. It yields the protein CASSEWGTGDTEAFF. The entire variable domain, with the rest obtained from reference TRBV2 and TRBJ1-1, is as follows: EPEVTQTPSHQVTQMGQEVILRCVPISNHLYFYWYRQILGQKVEFLVSFYNNEISEKSEIFDDQFSVERPDGSNFTLKIRSTKLEDSAMYFCASSEWGTGDTEAFFGQGTRLTVV.

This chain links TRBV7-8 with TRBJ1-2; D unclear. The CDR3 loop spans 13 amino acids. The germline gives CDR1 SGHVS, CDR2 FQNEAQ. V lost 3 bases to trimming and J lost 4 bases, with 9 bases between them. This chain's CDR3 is CASSLSGPYGYTF. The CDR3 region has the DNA TGTGCCAGCAGCTTGTCTGGGCCCTATGGCTACACCTTC. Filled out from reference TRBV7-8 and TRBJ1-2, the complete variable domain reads GAGVSQSPRYKVAKRGQDVALRCDPISGHVSLFWYQQALGQGPEFLTYFQNEAQLDKSGLPSDRFFAERPEGSVSTLKIQRTQQEDSAVYLCASSLSGPYGYTFGSGTRLTVV.

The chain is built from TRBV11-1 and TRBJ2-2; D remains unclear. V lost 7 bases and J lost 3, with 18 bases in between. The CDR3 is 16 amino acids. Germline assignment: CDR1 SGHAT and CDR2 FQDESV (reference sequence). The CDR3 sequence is CASTWVSSGYTGELFF. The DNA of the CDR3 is TGTGCCAGCACTTGGGTTTCCTCGGGCTACACCGGGGAGCTGTTTTTT.

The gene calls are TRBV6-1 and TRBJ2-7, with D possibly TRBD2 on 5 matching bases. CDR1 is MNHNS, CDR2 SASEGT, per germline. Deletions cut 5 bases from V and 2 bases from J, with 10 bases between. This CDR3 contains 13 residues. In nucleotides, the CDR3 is TGTGCCAGCAGTTTCTCCGGGACCTACGAGCAGTACTTC. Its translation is CASSFSGTYEQYF.

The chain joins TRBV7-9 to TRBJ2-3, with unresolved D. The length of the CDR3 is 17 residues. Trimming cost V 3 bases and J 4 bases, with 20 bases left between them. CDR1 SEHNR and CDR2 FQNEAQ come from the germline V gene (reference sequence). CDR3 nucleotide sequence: TGTGCCAGCAGCTTTTTACCCCTGACAACCTCGGCAGATACGCAGTATTTT. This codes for CASSFLPLTTSADTQYF.

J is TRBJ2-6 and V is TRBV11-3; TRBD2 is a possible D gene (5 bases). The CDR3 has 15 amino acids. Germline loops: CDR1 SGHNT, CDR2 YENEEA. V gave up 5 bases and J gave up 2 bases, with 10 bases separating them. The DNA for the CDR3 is TGTGCCAGCAGCCCCGGGGTTGCTGGGGCCAACGTCCTGACTTTC. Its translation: CASSPGVAGANVLTF.

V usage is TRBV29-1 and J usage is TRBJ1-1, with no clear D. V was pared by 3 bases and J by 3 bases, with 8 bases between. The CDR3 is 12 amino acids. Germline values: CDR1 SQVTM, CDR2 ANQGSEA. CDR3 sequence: CSVEMQDTEAFF. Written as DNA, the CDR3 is TGCAGCGTTGAGATGCAGGACACTGAAGCTTTCTTT.

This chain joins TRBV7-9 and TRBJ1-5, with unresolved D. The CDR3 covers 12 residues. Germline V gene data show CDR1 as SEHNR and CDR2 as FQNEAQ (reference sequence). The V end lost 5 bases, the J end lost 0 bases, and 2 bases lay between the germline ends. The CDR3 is CASSISNQPQHF. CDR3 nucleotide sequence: TGTGCCAGCAGCATTAGCAATCAGCCCCAGCATTTT.

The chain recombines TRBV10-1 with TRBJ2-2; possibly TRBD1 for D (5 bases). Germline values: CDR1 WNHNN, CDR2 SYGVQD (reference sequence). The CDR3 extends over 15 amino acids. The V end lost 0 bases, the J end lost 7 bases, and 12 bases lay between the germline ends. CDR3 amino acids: CASSESAGLDGELFF. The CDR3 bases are TGCGCCAGCAGTGAGTCGGCAGGGTTGGACGGGGAGCTGTTTTTT.

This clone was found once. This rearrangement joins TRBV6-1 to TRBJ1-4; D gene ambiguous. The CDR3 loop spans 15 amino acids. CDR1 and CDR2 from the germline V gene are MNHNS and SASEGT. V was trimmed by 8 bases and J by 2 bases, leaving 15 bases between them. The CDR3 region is CASSPPGKTNEKLFF. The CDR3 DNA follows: TGTGCCAGCTCCCCGCCGGGAAAGACTAATGAAAAACTGTTTTTT.

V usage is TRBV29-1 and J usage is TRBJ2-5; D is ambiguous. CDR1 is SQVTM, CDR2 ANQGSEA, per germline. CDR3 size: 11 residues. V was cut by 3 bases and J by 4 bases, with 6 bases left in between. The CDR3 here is CSVDNGETQYF. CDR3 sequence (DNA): TGCAGCGTTGATAATGGAGAGACCCAGTACTTC.

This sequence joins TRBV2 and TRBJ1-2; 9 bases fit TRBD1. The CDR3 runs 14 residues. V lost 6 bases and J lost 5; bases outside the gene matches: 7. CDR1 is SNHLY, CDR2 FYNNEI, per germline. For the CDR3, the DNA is TGTGCCAGCAGGGGACCGGGACAGGGTTATGGCTACACCTTC. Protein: CASRGPGQGYGYTF.

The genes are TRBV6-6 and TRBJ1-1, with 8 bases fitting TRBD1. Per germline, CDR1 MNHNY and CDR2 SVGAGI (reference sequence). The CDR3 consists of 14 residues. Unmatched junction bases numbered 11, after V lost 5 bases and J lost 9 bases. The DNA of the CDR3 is TGTGCCAGCAGTCCACTCAGGGGGCGCGGAAAAGCTTTCTTT. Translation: CASSPLRGRGKAFF.

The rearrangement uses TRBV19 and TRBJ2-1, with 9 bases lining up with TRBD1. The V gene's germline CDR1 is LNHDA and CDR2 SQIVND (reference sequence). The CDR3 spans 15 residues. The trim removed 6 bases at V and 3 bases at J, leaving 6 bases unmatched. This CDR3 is CASRDRGLGYNEQFF. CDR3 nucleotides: TGTGCCAGTAGGGACAGGGGACTTGGCTACAATGAGCAGTTCTTC.